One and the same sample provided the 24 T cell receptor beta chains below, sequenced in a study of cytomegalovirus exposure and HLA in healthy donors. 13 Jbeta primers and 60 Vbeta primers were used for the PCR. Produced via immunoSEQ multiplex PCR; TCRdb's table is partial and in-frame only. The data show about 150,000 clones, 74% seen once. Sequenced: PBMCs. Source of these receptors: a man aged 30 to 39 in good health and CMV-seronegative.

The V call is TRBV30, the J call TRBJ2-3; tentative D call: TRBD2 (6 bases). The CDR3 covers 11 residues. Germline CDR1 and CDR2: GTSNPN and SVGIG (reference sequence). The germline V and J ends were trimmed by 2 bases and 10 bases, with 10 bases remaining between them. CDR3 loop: CAWSTEGPQYF. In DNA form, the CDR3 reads TGTGCCTGGAGTACGGAGGGTCCGCAGTATTTT. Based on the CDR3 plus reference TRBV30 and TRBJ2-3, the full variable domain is SQTIHQWPATLVQPVGSPLSLECTVEGTSNPNLYWYRQAAGRGLQLLFYSVGIGQISSEVPQNLSASRPQDRQFILSSKKLLLSDSGFYLCAWSTEGPQYFGPGTRLTVL.

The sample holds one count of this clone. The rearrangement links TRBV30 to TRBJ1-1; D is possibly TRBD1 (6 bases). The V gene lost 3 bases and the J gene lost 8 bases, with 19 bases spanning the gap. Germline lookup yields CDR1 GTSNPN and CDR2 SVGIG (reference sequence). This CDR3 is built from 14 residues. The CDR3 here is CAWRGRGGLVEAFF. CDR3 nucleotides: TGTGCCTGGAGGGGACGGGGGGGGCTCGTAGAAGCTTTCTTT.

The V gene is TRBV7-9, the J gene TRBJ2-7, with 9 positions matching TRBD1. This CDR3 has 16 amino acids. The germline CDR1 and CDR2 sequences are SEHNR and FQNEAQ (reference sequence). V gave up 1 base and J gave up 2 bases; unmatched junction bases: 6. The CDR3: CASSLVGTGTTYEQYF. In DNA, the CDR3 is TGTGCCAGCAGCTTAGTTGGGACAGGGACTACCTACGAGCAGTACTTC.

The DNA of the CDR3 is TGCAGCGGGAAGAATCAGGGTTGGGCAGATACGCAGTATTTT. It encodes CSGKNQGWADTQYF. The rearrangement links TRBV29-1 to TRBJ2-3; possible D gene TRBD1, 5 bases. The germline gives CDR1 SQVTM, CDR2 ANQGSEA. The CDR3 has 14 amino acids. V lost 7 bases, J lost 4 bases, and 18 bases lay in between.

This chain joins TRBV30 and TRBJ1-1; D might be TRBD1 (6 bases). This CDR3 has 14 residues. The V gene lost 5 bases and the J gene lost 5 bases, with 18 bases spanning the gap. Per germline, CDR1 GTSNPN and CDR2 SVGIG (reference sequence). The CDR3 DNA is TGTGCCTGGGGCGGCCTGGGGGCGCGGACTGAAGCTTTCTTT. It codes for CAWGGLGARTEAFF. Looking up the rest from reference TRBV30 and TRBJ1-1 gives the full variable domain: SQTIHQWPATLVQPVGSPLSLECTVEGTSNPNLYWYRQAAGRGLQLLFYSVGIGQISSEVPQNLSASRPQDRQFILSSKKLLLSDSGFYLCAWGGLGARTEAFFGQGTRLTVV.

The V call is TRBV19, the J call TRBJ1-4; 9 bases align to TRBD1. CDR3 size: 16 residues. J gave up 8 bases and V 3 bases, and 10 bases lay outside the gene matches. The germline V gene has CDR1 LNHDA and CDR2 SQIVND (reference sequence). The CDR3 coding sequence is TGTGCCAGTAGTATGGGGACAGGGCAACAGGGGGAAAAACTGTTTTTT. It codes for CASSMGTGQQGEKLFF.

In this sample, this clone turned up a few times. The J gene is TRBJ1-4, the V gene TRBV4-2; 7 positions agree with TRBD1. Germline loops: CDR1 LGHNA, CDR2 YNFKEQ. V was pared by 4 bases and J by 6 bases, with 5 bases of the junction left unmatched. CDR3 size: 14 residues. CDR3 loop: CASSPGQADEKLFF. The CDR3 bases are TGTGCCAGCAGCCCAGGACAGGCTGATGAAAAACTGTTTTTT.

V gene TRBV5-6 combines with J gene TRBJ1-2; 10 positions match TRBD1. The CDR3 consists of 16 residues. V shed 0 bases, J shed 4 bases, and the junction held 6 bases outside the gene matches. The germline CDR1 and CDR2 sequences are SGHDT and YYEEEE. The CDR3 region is CASSLEETGGFYGYTF. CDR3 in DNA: TGTGCCAGCAGCTTGGAGGAGACAGGGGGCTTCTATGGCTACACCTTC.

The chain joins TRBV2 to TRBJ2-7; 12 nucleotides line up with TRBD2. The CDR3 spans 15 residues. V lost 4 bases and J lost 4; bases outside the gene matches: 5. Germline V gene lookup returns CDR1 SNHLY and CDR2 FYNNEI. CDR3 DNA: TGTGCCAGCAGTGGGCTAGCGGGGGGGACTTACGAGCAGTACTTC. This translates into CASSGLAGGTYEQYF.

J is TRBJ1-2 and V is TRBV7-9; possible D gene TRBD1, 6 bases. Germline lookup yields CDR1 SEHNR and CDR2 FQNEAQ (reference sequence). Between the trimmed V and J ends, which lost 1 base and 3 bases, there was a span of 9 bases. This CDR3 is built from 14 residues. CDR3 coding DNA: TGTGCCAGCAGCTTAGGCCCAGGGGACTATGGCTACACCTTC. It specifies CASSLGPGDYGYTF.

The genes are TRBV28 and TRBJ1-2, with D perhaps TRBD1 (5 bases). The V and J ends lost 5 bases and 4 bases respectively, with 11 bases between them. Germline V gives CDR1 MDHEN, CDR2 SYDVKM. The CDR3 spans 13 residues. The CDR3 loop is CASSAREVYGYTF. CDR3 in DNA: TGTGCCAGCAGTGCCAGGGAGGTCTATGGCTACACCTTC.

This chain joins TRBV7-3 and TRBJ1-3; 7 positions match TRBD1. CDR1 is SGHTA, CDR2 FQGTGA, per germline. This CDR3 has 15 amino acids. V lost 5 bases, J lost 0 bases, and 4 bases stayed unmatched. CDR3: CASSDRAGSGNTIYF. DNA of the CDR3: TGTGCCAGCAGCGACAGGGCCGGCTCTGGAAACACCATATATTTT.

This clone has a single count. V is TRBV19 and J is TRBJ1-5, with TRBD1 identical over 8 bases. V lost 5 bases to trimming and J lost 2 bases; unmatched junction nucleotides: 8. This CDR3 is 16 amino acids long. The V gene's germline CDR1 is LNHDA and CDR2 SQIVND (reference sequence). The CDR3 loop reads CASSPRTGPGNQPQHF. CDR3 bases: TGTGCCAGTAGTCCAAGGACAGGGCCGGGCAATCAGCCCCAGCATTTT.

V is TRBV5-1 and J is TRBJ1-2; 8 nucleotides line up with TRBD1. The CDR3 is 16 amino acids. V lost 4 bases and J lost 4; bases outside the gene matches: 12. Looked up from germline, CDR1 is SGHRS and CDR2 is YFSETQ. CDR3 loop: CASSPTLGQAIYGYTF. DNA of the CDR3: TGCGCCAGCAGCCCCACACTGGGACAGGCGATCTATGGCTACACCTTC.

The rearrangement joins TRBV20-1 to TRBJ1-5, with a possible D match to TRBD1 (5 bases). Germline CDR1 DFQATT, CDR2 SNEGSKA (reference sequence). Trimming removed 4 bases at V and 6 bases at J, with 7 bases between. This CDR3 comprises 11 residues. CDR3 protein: CSATGGQPQHF. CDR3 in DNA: TGCAGTGCTACCGGGGGTCAGCCCCAGCATTTT.

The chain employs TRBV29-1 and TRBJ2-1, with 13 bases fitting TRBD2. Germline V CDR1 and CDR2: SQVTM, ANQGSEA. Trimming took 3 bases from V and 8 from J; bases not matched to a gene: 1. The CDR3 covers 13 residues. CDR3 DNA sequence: TGCAGCGTTGATGGACTAGCGGGGGATGAGCAGTTCTTC. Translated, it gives CSVDGLAGDEQFF.

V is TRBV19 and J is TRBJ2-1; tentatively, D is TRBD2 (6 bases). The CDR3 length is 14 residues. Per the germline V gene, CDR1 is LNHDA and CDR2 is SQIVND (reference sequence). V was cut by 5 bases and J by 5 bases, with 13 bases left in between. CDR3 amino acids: CASSSAGRNNEQFF. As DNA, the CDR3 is TGTGCCAGTAGTTCGGCGGGGAGGAACAATGAGCAGTTCTTC.

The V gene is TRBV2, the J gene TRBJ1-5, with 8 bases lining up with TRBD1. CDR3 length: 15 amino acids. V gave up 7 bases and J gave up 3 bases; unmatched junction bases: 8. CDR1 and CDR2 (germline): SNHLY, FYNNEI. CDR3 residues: CASMSRTGNNQPQHF. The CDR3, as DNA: TGTGCCAGCATGAGCCGGACAGGGAACAATCAGCCCCAGCATTTT. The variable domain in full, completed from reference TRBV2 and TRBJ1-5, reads EPEVTQTPSHQVTQMGQEVILRCVPISNHLYFYWYRQILGQKVEFLVSFYNNEISEKSEIFDDQFSVERPDGSNFTLKIRSTKLEDSAMYFCASMSRTGNNQPQHFGDGTRLSIL.

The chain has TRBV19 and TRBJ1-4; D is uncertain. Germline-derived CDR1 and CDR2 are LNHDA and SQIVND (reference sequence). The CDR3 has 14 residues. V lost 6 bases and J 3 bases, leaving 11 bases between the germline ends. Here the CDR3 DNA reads TGTGCCAGTAGCCGAGGGTTCGCTAATGAAAAACTGTTTTTT. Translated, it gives CASSRGFANEKLFF.

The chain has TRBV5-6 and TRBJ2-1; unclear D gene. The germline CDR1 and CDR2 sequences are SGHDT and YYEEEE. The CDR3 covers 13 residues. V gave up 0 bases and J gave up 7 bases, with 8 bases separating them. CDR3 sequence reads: CASSLAAANEQFF. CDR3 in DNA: TGTGCCAGCAGCTTGGCGGCGGCTAATGAGCAGTTCTTC.

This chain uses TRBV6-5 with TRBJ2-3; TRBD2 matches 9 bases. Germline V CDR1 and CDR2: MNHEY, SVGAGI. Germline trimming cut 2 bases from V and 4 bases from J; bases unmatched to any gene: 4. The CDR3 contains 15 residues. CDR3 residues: CASSYNRGGADTQYF. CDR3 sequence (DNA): TGTGCCAGCAGTTACAATCGCGGGGGGGCAGATACGCAGTATTTT.

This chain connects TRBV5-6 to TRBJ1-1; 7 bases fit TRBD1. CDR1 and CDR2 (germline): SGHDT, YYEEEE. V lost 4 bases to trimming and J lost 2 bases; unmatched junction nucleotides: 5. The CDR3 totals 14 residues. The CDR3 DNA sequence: TGTGCCAGCAGCCCGGGACAGATAAACACTGAAGCTTTCTTT. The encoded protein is CASSPGQINTEAFF.

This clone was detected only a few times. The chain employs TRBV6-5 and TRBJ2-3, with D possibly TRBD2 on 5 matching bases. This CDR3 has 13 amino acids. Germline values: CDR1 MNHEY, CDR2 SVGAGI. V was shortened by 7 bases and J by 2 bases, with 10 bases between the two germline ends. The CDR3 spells CASKEASTDTQYF. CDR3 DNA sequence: TGTGCCAGCAAGGAGGCCTCCACAGATACGCAGTATTTT.

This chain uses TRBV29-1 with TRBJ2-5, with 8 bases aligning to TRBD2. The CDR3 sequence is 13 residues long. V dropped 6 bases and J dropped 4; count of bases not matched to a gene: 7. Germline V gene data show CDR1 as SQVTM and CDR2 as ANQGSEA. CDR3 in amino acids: CSVRGGPAETQYF. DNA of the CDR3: TGCAGCGTCCGGGGGGGGCCTGCAGAGACCCAGTACTTC.